The 18 T cell receptor beta chains listed next were all sequenced from one sample in a study of T cell clonotyping in hematopoietic cell transplantation. Time point: recipient sample about 28 days before transplant, after cytoreduction. The assay was immunoSEQ multiplex PCR, and TCRdb's table has in-frame clones only and misses some. The data hold approximately 42,000 clones, with about 85% observed a single time. The specimen was peripheral blood mononuclear cells, collected before stem cell transplant. Receptors originate from a man in his sixties with acute myeloid leukemia. Some clones in this sample may be carry-over from other donors' samples.

The genes are TRBV30 and TRBJ1-2; TRBD1 matches at 7 bases. Germline loops: CDR1 GTSNPN, CDR2 SVGIG (reference sequence). The CDR3 length is 13 residues. The J segment lost 3 bases and the V segment lost 4 bases, leaving 5 bases of the junction unmatched. For the CDR3, the DNA is TGTGCCTGGAACGACAGGGCCCACTATGGCTACACCTTC. Its translation: CAWNDRAHYGYTF.

The chain carries TRBV7-3 and TRBJ2-3; 9 bases align to TRBD2. With 5 bases clipped from V and 4 bases from J, the junction kept 13 bases outside the gene matches. This CDR3 comprises 17 residues. CDR1 is SGHTA and CDR2 is FQGTGA in the germline V gene. The CDR3 sequence: CASSPTRGGEVADTQYF. In DNA, the CDR3 is TGTGCCAGCAGCCCCACTCGCGGGGGGGAGGTCGCAGATACGCAGTATTTT.

The chain combines TRBV9 with TRBJ2-7; D is undetermined. With 1 base removed from V and 1 base from J, the gap between germline ends came to 9 bases. The CDR3 has 14 amino acids. The germline gives CDR1 SGDLS, CDR2 YYNGEE. This chain's CDR3 is CASSVLGSSYEQYF. The CDR3, as DNA: TGTGCCAGCAGCGTACTCGGATCTTCCTACGAGCAGTACTTC.

V gene TRBV19 combines with J gene TRBJ1-2, with 7 nucleotides matching TRBD1. Trimming removed 3 bases from V and 2 bases from J; junction bases left unmatched: 3. This CDR3 is 14 amino acids long. Per the germline V gene, CDR1 is LNHDA and CDR2 is SQIVND (reference sequence). The CDR3 region has the DNA TGTGCCAGTAGTATTAGGACAGGAAACTATGGCTACACCTTC. Protein product: CASSIRTGNYGYTF.

This clone was seen a handful of times. This chain links TRBV2 with TRBJ2-7; D possibly uses TRBD1 or TRBD2 (5 bases each). The germline V gene encodes CDR1 SNHLY and CDR2 FYNNEI. Trimming took 6 bases from V and 7 from J, leaving 16 bases between them. The CDR3 runs to 13 residues. The CDR3 spells CASRGDATLEQYF. CDR3 DNA: TGTGCCAGCAGAGGGGACGCAACCCTTGAGCAGTACTTC.

The V call is TRBV5-6, the J call TRBJ2-5; 9 nucleotides line up with TRBD2. The V segment lost 4 bases and the J segment 13 bases; nucleotides outside the gene matches: 8. Germline V CDR1 and CDR2: SGHDT, YYEEEE. This CDR3 contains 12 residues. The CDR3 loop is CASSNTGTSRYF. The CDR3 coding sequence is TGTGCCAGCAGCAACACCGGGACTAGCCGGTACTTC.

The chain is built from TRBV5-6 and TRBJ1-4; perhaps TRBD1 as D (5 bases). This CDR3 contains 12 residues. CDR1 is SGHDT, CDR2 YYEEEE, per germline. V was shortened by 10 bases and J by 5 bases, with 12 bases between the two germline ends. For the CDR3, the DNA is TGTGCCTACAGAGCAGGGAATGAAAAACTGTTTTTT. Translation gives CAYRAGNEKLFF.

The chain has TRBV11-3 and TRBJ2-2; D is unresolved. The CDR3 loop spans 14 amino acids. The V end was cut by 4 bases, the J end by 2 bases, with 8 bases between. Germline V gives CDR1 SGHNT, CDR2 YENEEA. The CDR3 sequence is CASSYSPNTGELFF. The CDR3 DNA sequence: TGTGCCAGCAGCTACAGCCCAAACACCGGGGAGCTGTTTTTT.

CDR3 sequence reads: CASSVDPRGFSYEQYF. The DNA for the CDR3 is TGTGCCAGCAGCGTAGATCCCAGGGGGTTTTCCTACGAGCAGTACTTC. The genes are TRBV9 and TRBJ2-7; TRBD1 matches at 7 bases. In germline, CDR1 is SGDLS, CDR2 YYNGEE. CDR3 length: 16 amino acids. J lost 1 base, V lost 0 bases, and 7 bases had no gene match.

This clone was seen once. The genes are TRBV5-1 and TRBJ2-6; a possible D gene is TRBD1 (6 bases). V shed 4 bases and J shed 1 base, with 12 bases lying between them. This CDR3 region has 16 residues. The V gene's germline CDR1 is SGHRS and CDR2 YFSETQ. In DNA, the CDR3 is TGCGCCAGCAGCCCGGCAGGGGTATCTGGGGCCAACGTCCTGACTTTC. Translated, it gives CASSPAGVSGANVLTF.

This chain uses TRBV5-6 with TRBJ2-5, with a possible D match to TRBD2 (6 bases). Per germline, CDR1 SGHDT and CDR2 YYEEEE. Trimming cost V 6 bases and J 4 bases, with 13 bases left between them. CDR3 length: 13 residues. The CDR3 sequence is CASTLLGGETQYF. Written as DNA, the CDR3 is TGTGCCAGCACCCTTCTGGGGGGAGAGACCCAGTACTTC.

The rearrangement uses TRBV28 and TRBJ2-3; the match to TRBD2 covers 9 bases. CDR1 is MDHEN, CDR2 SYDVKM, per germline. The CDR3 loop spans 15 amino acids. Trimming at V came to 2 bases and at J to 6 bases, leaving 6 bases not matched to a gene. The CDR3 region has the DNA TGTGCCAGCAGTTTAGGCGGGGGGGCCCCGGATACGCAGTATTTT. This encodes CASSLGGGAPDTQYF.

This clone showed up just once. The chain combines TRBV27 with TRBJ2-7; no clear D. The CDR3 sequence is 15 residues long. Trimming removed 2 bases from V and 3 bases from J, with 14 bases in between. Germline-derived CDR1 and CDR2 are MNHEY and SMNVEV (reference sequence). The CDR3 is CASSLMAYLGYEQYF. Written as DNA, the CDR3 is TGTGCCAGCAGTTTAATGGCATACTTAGGCTACGAGCAGTACTTC.

The CDR3: CASRGGTHYEQYF. The CDR3 DNA reads TGTGCCAGCCGTGGAGGGACACACTACGAGCAGTACTTC. V gene TRBV28 combines with J gene TRBJ2-7; D is tentatively TRBD1 or TRBD2 (6 bases each). Trimming stripped 8 bases from V and 3 bases from J, with 14 bases between. The CDR3 runs to 13 residues. Per the germline V gene, CDR1 is MDHEN and CDR2 is SYDVKM. Variable domain in full (rest from reference TRBV28 and TRBJ2-7): DVKVTQSSRYLVKRTGEKVFLECVQDMDHENMFWYRQDPGLGLRLIYFSYDVKMKEKGDIPEGYSVSREKKERFSLILESASTNQTSMYLCASRGGTHYEQYFGPGTRLTVT.

This chain links TRBV5-6 with TRBJ1-2; possible D gene TRBD1, 5 bases. The CDR3 is 13 residues long. Trimming took 1 base from V and 7 from J, leaving 11 bases between them. Germline V gene data show CDR1 as SGHDT and CDR2 as YYEEEE. Here the CDR3 reads CASSLSGGSGYTF. The CDR3 DNA reads as TGTGCCAGCAGCTTGTCGGGGGGAAGTGGCTACACCTTC.

The V call is TRBV28, the J call TRBJ1-1; D is perhaps TRBD1 (5 bases). This CDR3 comprises 11 residues. The germline CDR1 and CDR2 sequences are MDHEN and SYDVKM. The CDR3 coding sequence is TGTGCAGCTGAGGGGTTCACTGAAGCTTTCTTT. Translating it yields CAAEGFTEAFF.

This clone came up a few times. The gene calls are TRBV5-1 and TRBJ1-2; 7 bases align to TRBD1. Trimming at V came to 2 bases and at J to 8 bases, leaving 3 bases not matched to a gene. Germline CDR1 reads SGHRS; CDR2 reads YFSETQ. The CDR3 runs 12 residues. As DNA, the CDR3 is TGCGCCAGCAGCTTTACAGGGGAGGGCTACACCTTC. Protein sequence: CASSFTGEGYTF.

The chain recombines TRBV19 with TRBJ1-5, with 7 bases identical to TRBD1. The CDR3 runs 18 residues. The germline gives CDR1 LNHDA, CDR2 SQIVND (reference sequence). V shed 6 bases and J 0 bases; nucleotides not matched to a gene: 14. CDR3 sequence (DNA): TGTGCCAGTAGACCGGAGGGACAGTTCCTTTCTAGCAATCAGCCCCAGCATTTT. Its translation: CASRPEGQFLSSNQPQHF.